This TCR beta chain comes out of a study of T-cell reconstitution after alpha-beta-depleted transplantation in children. Regarding this clonotype: Its antigen is not identified.

During its preparation, the TCRbeta library received unique molecular identifiers. Each CDR3 protein gets one entry after TCRdb re-called the PCR reads with MiXCR. The sample lists around 420,000 distinct CDR3 sequences, 15% to 20% occurring once. Study-level points and caveats: Where some patients showed high TCRbeta diversity at day 60, it came from recipient T cells and thymic progenitors that had survived. Where alpha-beta T cells came from about two months after transplant was reportedly several hundred expanded graft clones. Most T-cell counts and diversity one year after the transplant came from T cells that were newly produced.

The source is a boy under two years old who had a stem cell transplant for Wiskott-Aldrich syndrome, so the T cells may come from the graft donor. This material consisted of PBMCs, mostly from graft donor cells, taken 360 days after TCRalphabeta/CD19-depleted stem cell transplant.

For the CDR3, the DNA is TGTGCCAGCAGCCATCGAGCCCTCACAGATACGCAGTATTTT. Amino acids: CASSHRALTDTQYF. The V gene is TRBV4-2, the J gene TRBJ2-3; D not certain. CDR1 LGHNA and CDR2 YNFKEQ come from the germline V gene. V lost 3 bases, J lost 2 bases, and 9 bases lay in between. This CDR3 is 14 amino acids long.